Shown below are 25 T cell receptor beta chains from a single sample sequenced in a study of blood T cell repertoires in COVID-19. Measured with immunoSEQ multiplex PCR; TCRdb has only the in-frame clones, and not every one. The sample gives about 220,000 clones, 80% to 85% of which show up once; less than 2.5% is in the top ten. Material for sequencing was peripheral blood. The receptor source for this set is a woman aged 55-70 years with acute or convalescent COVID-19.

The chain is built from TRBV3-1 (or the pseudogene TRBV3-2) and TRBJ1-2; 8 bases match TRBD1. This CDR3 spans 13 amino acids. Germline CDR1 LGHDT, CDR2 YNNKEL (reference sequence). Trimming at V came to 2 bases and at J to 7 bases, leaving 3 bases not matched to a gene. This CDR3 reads CASSQLQGVGYTF. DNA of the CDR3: TGTGCCAGCAGCCAACTACAGGGGGTTGGCTACACCTTC.

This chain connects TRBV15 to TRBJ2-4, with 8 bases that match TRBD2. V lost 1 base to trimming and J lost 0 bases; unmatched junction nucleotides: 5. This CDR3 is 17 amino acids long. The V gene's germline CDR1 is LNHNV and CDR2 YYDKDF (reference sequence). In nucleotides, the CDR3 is TGTGCCACCAGCAGAGCGGGGGGGACCCTAGCCAAAAACATTCAGTACTTC. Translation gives CATSRAGGTLAKNIQYF.

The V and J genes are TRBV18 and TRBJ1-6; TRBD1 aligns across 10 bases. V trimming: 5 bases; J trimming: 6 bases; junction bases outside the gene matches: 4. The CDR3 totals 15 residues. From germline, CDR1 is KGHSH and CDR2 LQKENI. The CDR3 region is CASSAGTGVNSPLHF. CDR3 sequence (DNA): TGTGCCAGCTCAGCCGGGACAGGGGTTAATTCACCCCTCCACTTT.

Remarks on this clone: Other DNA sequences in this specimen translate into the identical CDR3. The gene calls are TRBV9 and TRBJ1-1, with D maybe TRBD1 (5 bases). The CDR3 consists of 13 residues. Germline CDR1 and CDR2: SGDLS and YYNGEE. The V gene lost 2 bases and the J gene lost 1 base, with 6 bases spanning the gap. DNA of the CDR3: TGTGCCAGCAGCGTCAGGGAGAACACTGAAGCTTTCTTT. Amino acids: CASSVRENTEAFF.

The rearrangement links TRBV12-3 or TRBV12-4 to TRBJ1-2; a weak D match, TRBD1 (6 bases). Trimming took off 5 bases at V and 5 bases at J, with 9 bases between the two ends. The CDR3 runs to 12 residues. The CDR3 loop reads CASSPQGYGYTF. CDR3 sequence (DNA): TGTGCCAGCAGTCCCCAGGGGTATGGCTACACCTTC.

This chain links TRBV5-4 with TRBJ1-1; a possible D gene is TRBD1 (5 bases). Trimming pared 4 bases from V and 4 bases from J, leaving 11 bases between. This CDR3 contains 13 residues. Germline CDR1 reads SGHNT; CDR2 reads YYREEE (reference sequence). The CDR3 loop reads CASSRDSVTEAFF. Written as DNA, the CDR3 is TGTGCCAGCAGCCGCGACAGCGTCACTGAAGCTTTCTTT.

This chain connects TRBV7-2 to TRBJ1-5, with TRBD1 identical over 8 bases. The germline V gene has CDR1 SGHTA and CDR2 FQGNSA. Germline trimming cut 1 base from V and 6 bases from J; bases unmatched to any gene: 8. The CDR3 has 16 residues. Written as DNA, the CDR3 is TGTGCCAGCAGCTTAGGTGACAGGGGTTGGGGTCAGCCCCAGCATTTT. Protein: CASSLGDRGWGQPQHF.

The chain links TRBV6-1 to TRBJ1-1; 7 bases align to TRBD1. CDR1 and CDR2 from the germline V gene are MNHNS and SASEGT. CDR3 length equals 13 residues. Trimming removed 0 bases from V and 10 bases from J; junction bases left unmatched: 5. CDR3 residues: CASSEARDSRAFF. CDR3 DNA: TGTGCCAGCAGTGAAGCCCGGGACAGTAGAGCTTTCTTT.

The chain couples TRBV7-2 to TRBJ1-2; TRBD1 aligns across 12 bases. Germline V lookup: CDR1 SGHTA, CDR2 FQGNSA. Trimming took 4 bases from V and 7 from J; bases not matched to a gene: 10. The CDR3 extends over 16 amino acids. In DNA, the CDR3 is TGTGCCAGCAGCTCTCTAGGGACAGGGGGCTTAGGTGGCTACACCTTC. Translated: CASSSLGTGGLGGYTF.

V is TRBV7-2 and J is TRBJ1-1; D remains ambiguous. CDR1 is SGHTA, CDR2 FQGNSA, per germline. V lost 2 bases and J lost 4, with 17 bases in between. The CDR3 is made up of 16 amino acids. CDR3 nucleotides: TGTGCCAGCAGCTTAACGGGGAAGGGAGGAAGCACTGAAGCTTTCTTT. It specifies CASSLTGKGGSTEAFF.

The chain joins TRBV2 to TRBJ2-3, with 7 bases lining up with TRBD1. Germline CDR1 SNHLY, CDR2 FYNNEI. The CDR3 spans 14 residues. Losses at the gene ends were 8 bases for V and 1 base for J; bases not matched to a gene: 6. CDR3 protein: CASQGQFGTDTQYF. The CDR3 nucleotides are TGTGCCAGCCAGGGACAGTTTGGCACAGATACGCAGTATTTT.

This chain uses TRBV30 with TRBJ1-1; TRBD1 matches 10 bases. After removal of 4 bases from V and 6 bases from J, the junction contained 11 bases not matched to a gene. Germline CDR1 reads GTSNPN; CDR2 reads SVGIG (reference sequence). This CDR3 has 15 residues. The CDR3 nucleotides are TGTGCCTGGACCCCCCCGGGACAGGGGAAGGCTGAAGCTTTCTTT. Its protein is CAWTPPGQGKAEAFF.

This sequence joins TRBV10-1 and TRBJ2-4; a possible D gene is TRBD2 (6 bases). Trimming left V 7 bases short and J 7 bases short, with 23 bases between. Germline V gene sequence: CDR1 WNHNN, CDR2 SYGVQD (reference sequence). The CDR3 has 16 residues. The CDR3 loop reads CASTLRRGTSGNIQYF. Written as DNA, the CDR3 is TGCGCCAGCACCTTAAGGAGGGGAACATCGGGGAACATTCAGTACTTC.

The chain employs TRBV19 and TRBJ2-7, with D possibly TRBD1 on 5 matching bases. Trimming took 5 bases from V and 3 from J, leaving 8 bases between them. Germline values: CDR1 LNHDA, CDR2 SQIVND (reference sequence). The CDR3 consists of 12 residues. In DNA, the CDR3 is TGTGCCAGTAGTCCCGACAGCTACGAGCAGTACTTC. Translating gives CASSPDSYEQYF.

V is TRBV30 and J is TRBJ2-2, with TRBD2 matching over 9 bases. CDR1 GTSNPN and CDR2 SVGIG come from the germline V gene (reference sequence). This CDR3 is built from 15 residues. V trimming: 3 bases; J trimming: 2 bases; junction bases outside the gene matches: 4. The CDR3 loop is CAWRETSGNTGELFF. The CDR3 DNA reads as TGTGCCTGGAGGGAGACTAGCGGAAACACCGGGGAGCTGTTTTTT.

The DNA of the CDR3 is TGCGCCAGCAGCCTAGACAGGGATATGAACACTGAAGCTTTCTTT. Its translation: CASSLDRDMNTEAFF. The chain combines TRBV4-1 with TRBJ1-1; TRBD1 matches 7 bases. CDR3 length equals 15 residues. Germline loops: CDR1 MGHRA, CDR2 YSYEKL. V shed 4 bases and J 0 bases; nucleotides not matched to a gene: 5.

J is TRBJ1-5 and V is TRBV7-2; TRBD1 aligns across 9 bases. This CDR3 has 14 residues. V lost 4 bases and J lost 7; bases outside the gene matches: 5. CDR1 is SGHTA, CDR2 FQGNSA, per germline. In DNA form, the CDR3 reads TGTGCCAGCAGCTCACGGACAGGGGACCAGCCCCAGCATTTT. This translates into CASSSRTGDQPQHF.

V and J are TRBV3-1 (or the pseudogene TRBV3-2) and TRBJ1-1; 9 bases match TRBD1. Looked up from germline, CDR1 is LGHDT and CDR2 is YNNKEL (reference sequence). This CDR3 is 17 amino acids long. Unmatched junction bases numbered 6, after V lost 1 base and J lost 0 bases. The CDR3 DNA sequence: TGTGCCAGCAGCCAAGGAGGACAGGGGTGGATGAACACTGAAGCTTTCTTT. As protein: CASSQGGQGWMNTEAFF.

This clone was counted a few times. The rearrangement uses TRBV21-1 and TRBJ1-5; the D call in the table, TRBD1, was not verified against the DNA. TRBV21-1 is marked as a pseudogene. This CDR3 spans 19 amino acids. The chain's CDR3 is CASSKPRDRKSLLNQPQHF. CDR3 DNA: TGTGCCAGCAGCAAACCCCGGGACAGAAAATCTCTATTGAATCAGCCCCAGCATTTT.

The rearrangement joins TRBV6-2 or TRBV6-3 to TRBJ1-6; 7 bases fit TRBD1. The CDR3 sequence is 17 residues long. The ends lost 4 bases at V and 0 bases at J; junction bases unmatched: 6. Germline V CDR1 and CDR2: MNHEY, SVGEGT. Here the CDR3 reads CASSFAQGSSYNSPLHF. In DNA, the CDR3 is TGTGCCAGCAGTTTCGCACAGGGGAGCTCCTATAATTCACCCCTCCACTTT.

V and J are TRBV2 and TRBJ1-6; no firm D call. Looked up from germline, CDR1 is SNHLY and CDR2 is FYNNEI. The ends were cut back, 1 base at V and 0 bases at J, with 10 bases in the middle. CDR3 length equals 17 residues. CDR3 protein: CASSEVTVSSYNSPLHF. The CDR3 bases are TGTGCCAGCAGTGAAGTCACGGTGAGCTCCTATAATTCACCCCTCCACTTT.

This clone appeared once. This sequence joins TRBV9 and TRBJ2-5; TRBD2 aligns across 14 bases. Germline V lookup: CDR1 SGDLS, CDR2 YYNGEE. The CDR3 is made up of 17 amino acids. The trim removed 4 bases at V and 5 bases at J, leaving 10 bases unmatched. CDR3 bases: TGTGCCAGCAGCCCCAGACTAGCGGGGGGGCCGGGGGAGACCCAGTACTTC. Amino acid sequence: CASSPRLAGGPGETQYF. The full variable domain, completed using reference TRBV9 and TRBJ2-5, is DSGVTQTPKHLITATGQRVTLRCSPRSGDLSVYWYQQSLDQGLQFLIQYYNGEERAKGNILERFSAQQFPDLHSELNLSSLELGDSALYFCASSPRLAGGPGETQYFGPGTRLLVL.

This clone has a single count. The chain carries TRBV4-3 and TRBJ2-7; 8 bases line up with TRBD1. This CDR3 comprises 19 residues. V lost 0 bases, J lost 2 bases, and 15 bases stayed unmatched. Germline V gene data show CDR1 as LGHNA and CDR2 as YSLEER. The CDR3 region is CASSQDHVRGLVAPYEQYF. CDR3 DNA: TGCGCCAGCAGCCAAGATCATGTCAGGGGGCTGGTAGCGCCCTACGAGCAGTACTTC.

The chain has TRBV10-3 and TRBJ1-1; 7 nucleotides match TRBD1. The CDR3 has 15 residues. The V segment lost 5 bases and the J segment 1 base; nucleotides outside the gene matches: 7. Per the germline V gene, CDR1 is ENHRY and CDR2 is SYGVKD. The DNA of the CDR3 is TGTGCCATCAGTACAGGGGACGCCAGGAACACTGAAGCTTTCTTT. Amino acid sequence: CAISTGDARNTEAFF.

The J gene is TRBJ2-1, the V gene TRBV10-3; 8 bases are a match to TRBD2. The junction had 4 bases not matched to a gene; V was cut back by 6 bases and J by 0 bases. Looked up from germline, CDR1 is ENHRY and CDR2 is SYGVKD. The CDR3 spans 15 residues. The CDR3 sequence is CAISSGGSSYNEQFF. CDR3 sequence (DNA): TGTGCCATCAGCAGCGGGGGCTCCTCCTACAATGAGCAGTTCTTC.